This TCR beta chain was captured in a study of shared clonotypes between healthy human individuals. Findings and caveats of the study: Limitation of the genetic and exposure-history diversity represented came from the few donors.

Data came from immunoSEQ multiplex PCR; TCRdb stores just in-frame clones and leaves some out. The table shows 560,000 or so clones, with about 96% occurring only once. CD45RO-negative, CCR7-positively selected cells formed the naive CD8 fraction, excluding terminally differentiated effector memory CD45RA+ cells. The CDR3 spans 17 residues. After removal of 1 base from V and 0 bases from J, the junction contained 6 bases not matched to a gene. Looked up from germline, CDR1 is MDHEN and CDR2 is SYDVKM. Note on this clone: Its antigen is as yet unknown.

The source of this sequence is a woman younger than 45 in good health. Sequencing used naive CD8+ T cells sorted from blood. The genes are TRBV28 and TRBJ2-1; 7 positions agree with TRBD2. This CDR3 is CASSLFSSGSSYNEQFF. As DNA, the CDR3 is TGTGCCAGCAGTTTATTTTCTAGCGGTAGCTCCTACAATGAGCAGTTCTTC.